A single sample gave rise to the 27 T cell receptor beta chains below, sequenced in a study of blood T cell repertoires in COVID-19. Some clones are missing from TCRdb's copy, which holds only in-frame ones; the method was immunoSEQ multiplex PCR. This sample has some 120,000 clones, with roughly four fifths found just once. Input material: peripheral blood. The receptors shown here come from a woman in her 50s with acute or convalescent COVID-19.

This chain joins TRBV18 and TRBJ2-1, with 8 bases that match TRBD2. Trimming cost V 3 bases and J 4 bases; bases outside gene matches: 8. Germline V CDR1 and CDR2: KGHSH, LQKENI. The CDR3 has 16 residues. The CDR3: CASSPRLLAEYNEQFF. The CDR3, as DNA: TGTGCCAGCTCACCGAGGTTACTAGCGGAATACAATGAGCAGTTCTTC.

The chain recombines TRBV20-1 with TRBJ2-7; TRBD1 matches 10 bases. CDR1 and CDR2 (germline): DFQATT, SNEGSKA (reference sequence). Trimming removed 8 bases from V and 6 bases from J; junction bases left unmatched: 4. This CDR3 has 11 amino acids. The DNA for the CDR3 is TGCAGTACCGGGACAGGGGCCGAGCAGTACTTC. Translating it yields CSTGTGAEQYF.

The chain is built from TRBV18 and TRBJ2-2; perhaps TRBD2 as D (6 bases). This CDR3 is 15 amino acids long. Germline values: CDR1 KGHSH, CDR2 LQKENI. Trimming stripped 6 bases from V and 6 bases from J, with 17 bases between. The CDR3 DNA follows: TGTGCCAGCTCCCTCTCCGCGGGGCTGGCCGGGGAGCTGTTTTTT. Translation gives CASSLSAGLAGELFF.

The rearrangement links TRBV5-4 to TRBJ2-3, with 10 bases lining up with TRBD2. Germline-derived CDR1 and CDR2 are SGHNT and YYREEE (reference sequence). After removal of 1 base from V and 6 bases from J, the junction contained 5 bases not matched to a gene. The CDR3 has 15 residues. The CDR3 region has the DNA TGTGCCAGCAGCTTGAGAGCGGGAGGGATGGATACGCAGTATTTT. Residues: CASSLRAGGMDTQYF.

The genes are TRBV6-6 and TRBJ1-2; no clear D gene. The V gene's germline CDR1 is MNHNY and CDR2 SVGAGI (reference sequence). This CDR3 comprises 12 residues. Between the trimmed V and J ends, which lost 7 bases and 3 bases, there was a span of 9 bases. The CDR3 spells CASTELYYGYTF. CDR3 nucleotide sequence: TGTGCCAGCACCGAACTATACTATGGCTACACCTTC.

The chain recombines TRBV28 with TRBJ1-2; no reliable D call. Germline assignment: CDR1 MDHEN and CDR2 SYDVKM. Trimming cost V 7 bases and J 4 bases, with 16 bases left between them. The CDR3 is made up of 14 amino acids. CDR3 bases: TGTGCCAGCACTCCTCAGCCCCGGAGCTATGGCTACACCTTC. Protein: CASTPQPRSYGYTF.

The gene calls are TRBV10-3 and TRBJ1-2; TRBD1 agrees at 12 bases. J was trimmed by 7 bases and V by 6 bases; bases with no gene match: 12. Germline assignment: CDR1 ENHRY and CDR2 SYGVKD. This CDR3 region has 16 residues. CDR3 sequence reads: CAIRPSPGQGAFGYTF. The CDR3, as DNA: TGTGCCATCAGACCCTCGCCGGGACAGGGGGCGTTTGGCTACACCTTC.

CDR3 nucleotide sequence: TGCAGCGTTGTGGCAGATCAAGAGACCCAGTACTTC. Translating gives CSVVADQETQYF. The V gene is TRBV29-1, the J gene TRBJ2-5; D not resolved. Germline V gene sequence: CDR1 SQVTM, CDR2 ANQGSEA. The CDR3 is made up of 12 amino acids. Deletions cut 4 bases from V and 2 bases from J, with 8 bases between.

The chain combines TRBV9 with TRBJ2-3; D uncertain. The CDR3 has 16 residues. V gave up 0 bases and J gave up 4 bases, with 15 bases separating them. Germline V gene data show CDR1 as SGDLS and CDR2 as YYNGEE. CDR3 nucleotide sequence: TGTGCCAGCAGCGTAGGAGGCCCAGCTTACGCAGATACGCAGTATTTT. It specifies CASSVGGPAYADTQYF.

CDR3 protein: CASSGRTGHTGELFF. The CDR3 nucleotides are TGTGCCAGCAGCGGGCGGACAGGTCACACCGGGGAGCTGTTTTTT. V usage is TRBV7-9 and J usage is TRBJ2-2; 7 bases line up with TRBD1. V shed 5 bases, J shed 3 bases, and the junction held 6 bases outside the gene matches. Germline V gene lookup returns CDR1 SEHNR and CDR2 FQNEAQ (reference sequence). CDR3 size: 15 residues. Drawing the rest from reference TRBV7-9 and TRBJ2-2, the complete variable domain is DTGVSQNPRHKITKRGQNVTFRCDPISEHNRLYWYRQTLGQGPEFLTYFQNEAQLEKSRLLSDRFSAERPKGSFSTLEIQRTEQGDSAMYLCASSGRTGHTGELFFGEGSRLTVL.

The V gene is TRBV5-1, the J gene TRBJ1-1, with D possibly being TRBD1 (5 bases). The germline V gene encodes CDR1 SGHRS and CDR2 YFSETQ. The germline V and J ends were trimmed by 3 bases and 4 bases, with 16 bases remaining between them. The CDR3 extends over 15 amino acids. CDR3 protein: CASSSNQGLGTEAFF. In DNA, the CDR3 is TGCGCCAGCAGCTCTAACCAGGGTCTCGGCACTGAAGCTTTCTTT.

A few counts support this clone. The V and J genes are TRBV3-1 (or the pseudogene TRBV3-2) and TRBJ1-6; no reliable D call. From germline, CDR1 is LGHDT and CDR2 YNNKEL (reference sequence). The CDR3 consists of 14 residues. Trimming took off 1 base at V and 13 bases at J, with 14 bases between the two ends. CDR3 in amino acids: CASSQVGISEPLHF. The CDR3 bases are TGTGCCAGCAGCCAAGTCGGGATAAGTGAGCCCCTCCACTTT.

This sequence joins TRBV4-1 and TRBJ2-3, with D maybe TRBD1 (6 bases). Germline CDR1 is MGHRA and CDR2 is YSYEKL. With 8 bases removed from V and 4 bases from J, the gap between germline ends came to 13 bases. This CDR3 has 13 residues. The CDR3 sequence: CASGSTGSDTQYF. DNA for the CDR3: TGCGCCAGCGGATCAACAGGGTCAGATACGCAGTATTTT.

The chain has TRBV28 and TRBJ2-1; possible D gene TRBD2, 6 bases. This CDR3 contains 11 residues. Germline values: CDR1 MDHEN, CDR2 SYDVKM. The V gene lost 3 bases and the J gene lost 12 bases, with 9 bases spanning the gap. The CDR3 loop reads CASSFRRGQFF. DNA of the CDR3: TGTGCCAGCAGTTTCCGGCGGGGGCAGTTCTTC.

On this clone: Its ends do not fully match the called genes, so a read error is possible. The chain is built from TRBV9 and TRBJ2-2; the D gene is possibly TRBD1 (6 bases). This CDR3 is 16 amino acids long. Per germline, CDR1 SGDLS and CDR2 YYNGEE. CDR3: CASTVTPSGAGGELFF. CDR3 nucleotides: TGTGCCAGCACCGTAACCCCCTCAGGGGCTGGCGGGGAGCTGTTTTTT.

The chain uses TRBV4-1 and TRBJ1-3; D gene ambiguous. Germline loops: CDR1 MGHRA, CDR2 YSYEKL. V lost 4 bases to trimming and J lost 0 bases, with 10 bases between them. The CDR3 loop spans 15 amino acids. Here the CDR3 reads CASSLQRYSGNTIYF. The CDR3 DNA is TGCGCCAGCAGCCTCCAGAGGTACTCTGGAAACACCATATATTTT.

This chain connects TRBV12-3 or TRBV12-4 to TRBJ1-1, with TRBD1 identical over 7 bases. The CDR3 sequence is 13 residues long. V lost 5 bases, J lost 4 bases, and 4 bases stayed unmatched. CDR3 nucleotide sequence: TGTGCCAGCAGTCCACAGGGGTTCACTGAAGCTTTCTTT. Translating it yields CASSPQGFTEAFF.

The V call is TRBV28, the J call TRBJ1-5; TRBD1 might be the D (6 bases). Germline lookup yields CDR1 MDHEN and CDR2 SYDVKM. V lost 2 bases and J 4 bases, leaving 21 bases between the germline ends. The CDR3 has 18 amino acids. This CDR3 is CASSLPLASGGRNQPQHF. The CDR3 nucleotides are TGTGCCAGCAGTTTACCCTTAGCGTCGGGGGGCCGGAATCAGCCCCAGCATTTT.

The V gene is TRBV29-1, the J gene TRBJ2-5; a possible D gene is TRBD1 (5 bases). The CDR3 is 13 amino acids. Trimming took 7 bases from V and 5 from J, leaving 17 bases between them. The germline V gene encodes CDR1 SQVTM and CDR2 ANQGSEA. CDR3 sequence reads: CSGEQAPGETQYF. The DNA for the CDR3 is TGCAGCGGGGAACAGGCGCCTGGGGAGACCCAGTACTTC.

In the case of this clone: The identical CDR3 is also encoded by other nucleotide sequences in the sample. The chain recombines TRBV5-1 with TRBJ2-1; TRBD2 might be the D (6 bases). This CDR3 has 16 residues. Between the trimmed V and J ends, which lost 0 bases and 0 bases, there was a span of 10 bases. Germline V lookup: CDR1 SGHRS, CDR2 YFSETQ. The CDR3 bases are TGCGCCAGCAGCTTGGCCGGGGGACCCTCCTACAATGAGCAGTTCTTC. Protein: CASSLAGGPSYNEQFF. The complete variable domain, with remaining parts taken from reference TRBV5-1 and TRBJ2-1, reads KAGVTQTPRYLIKTRGQQVTLSCSPISGHRSVSWYQQTPGQGLQFLFEYFSETQRNKGNFPGRFSGRQFSNSRSEMNVSTLELGDSALYLCASSLAGGPSYNEQFFGPGTRLTVL.

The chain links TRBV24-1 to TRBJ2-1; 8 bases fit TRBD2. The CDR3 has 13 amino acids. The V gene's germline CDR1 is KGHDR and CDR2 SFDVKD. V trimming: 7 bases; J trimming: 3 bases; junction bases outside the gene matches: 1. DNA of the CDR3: TGTGCCACCAGCGCGGGGGGCTACAATGAGCAGTTCTTC. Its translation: CATSAGGYNEQFF.

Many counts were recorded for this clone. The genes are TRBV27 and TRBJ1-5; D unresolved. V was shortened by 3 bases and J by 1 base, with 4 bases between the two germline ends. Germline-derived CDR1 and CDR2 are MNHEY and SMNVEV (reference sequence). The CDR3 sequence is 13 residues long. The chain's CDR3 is CASSFASNQPQHF. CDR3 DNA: TGTGCCAGCAGTTTTGCGAGCAATCAGCCCCAGCATTTT.

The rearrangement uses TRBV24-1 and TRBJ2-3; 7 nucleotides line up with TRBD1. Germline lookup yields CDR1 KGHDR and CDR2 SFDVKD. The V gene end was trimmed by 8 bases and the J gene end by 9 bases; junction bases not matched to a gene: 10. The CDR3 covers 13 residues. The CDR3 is CATTGQRMGTQYF. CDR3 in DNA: TGTGCCACCACGGGACAGCGGATGGGGACGCAGTATTTT.

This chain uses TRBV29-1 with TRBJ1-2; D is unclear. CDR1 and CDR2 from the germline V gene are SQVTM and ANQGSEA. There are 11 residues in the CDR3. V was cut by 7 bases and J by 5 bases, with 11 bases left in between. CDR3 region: CSALEGYGYTF. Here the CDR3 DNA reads TGCAGCGCCCTGGAGGGATATGGCTACACCTTC.

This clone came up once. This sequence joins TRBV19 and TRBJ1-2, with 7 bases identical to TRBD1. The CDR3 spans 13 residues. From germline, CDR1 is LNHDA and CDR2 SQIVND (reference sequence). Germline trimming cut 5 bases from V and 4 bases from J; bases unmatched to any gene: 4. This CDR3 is CASSVRDSYGYTF. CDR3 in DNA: TGTGCCAGTAGTGTCCGGGACAGCTATGGCTACACCTTC.

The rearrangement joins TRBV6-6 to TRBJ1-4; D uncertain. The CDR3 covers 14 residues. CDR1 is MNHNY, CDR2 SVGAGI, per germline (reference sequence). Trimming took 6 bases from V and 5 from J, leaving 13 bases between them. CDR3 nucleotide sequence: TGTGCCAGCAGCCGGGGAGTATCGAATGAAAAACTGTTTTTT. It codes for CASSRGVSNEKLFF.

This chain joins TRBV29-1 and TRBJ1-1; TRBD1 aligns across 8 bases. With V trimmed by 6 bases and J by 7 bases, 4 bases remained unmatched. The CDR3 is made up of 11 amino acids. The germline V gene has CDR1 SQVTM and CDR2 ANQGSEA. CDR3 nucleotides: TGCAGCGTAAGGACAGGGAATGAAGCTTTCTTT. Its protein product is CSVRTGNEAFF.